Included here is one T cell receptor (beta chain) sequence, with context. Its matching antigen is unknown. With 0 bases removed from V and 6 bases from J, the gap between germline ends came to 9 bases. Germline assignment: CDR1 SGHRS and CDR2 YFSETQ. CDR3 size: 13 residues. Assay used: immunoSEQ multiplex PCR; TCRdb lists only in-frame clones, some missing. The data hold 150,000 to 200,000 clones, with approximately 94% observed a single time. The sample belongs to a study of T cell responses to AZD1222 COVID-19 vaccine. Study-wide results and limits: Donors were largely white British and mainly female; clonal diversity was possibly underestimated. Targeting of unmutated variant regions was reportedly seen in nearly half of spike-specific TCRs. The study identified only 6 or 7 AZD1222 recipients as seropositive at baseline.

The origin of this receptor is an adult who received the AZD1222 COVID-19 vaccine. V and J are TRBV5-1 and TRBJ1-2, with D hard to call. Specimen: peripheral blood, collected 28 days after the second AZD1222 dose. Here the CDR3 reads CASSLVFGDGYTF. CDR3 coding DNA: TGCGCCAGCAGCTTGGTCTTCGGGGATGGCTACACCTTC.